The present T cell receptor beta chain was sequenced within a study of OX40 agonist ivuxolimab in advanced cancers. Germline CDR1 and CDR2: MNHNY and SVGAGI (reference sequence). This CDR3 has 15 amino acids. Trimming removed 6 bases from V and 7 bases from J, with 16 bases in between. Assay used: immunoSEQ multiplex PCR; TCRdb lists only in-frame clones, some missing. The table has about 91,000 clones, around four fifths seen once; the top ten hold 0.9% to 1.2%. The sequence was collected from an adult with an advanced solid tumor such as melanoma, head and neck, liver or kidney cancer. The V call is TRBV6-6, the J call TRBJ1-6, with D perhaps TRBD1 (5 bases). The sequencing here drew on CD4+ or CD8+ T cells sorted from blood, taken in a trial of the OX40 agonist ivuxolimab. The DNA for the CDR3 is TGTGCCAGCAGGGTCCTGGACAACACCAATTCACCCCTCCACTTT. The encoded protein is CASRVLDNTNSPLHF.